This T cell receptor beta chain was sequenced in a study of cytomegalovirus exposure and HLA in healthy donors. Study outcomes and limitations: Whilst most TCR sequences proved rare, a subset of public TCRs occurred across many donors.

Comment on this clone: Its antigen is currently unknown.

The protocol was immunoSEQ multiplex PCR, while the TCRdb copy is restricted to in-frame clones and leaves out a portion. The repertoire holds about 140,000 clones, 88% seen once, with just under 8% in the top ten. With 4 bases clipped from V and 2 bases from J, the junction kept 7 bases outside the gene matches. CDR1 and CDR2 from the germline V gene are MGHRA and YSYEKL. The CDR3 is 17 residues long. The chain has TRBV4-1 and TRBJ2-6; 8 nucleotides match TRBD1. Material for sequencing was PBMCs. This TCR was sampled from a woman aged 18-29 years in good health and CMV-seropositive. The CDR3 DNA reads TGCGCCAGCAGCCTAGAGGGACAGGTAGCTGGGGCCAACGTCCTGACTTTC. It encodes CASSLEGQVAGANVLTF.